Listed below are T cell receptor beta chains from one sample, sequenced in a study of Graves' ophthalmopathy and Graves' hyperthyroidism. TCRdb passed the multiplex PCR reads through MiXCR, listing each CDR3 protein once. This sample has roughly 300,000 distinct CDR3 sequences, with around a sixth found just once. The sequenced sample consisted of peripheral blood. Every receptor here comes from an adult man with Graves' ophthalmopathy. Each CDR3 is given with its conserved first and last residue. D genes are given only for firm matches. The listing skips clone size in some rows; elsewhere it reads once, few, many or a size class.

j_gene	abundance	d_gene	v_gene	CDR3nt	CDR3aa
TRBJ1-1	many	.	TRBV20-1	TGCAGTGCTAGAGATCAAACAGCCCCCAACACTGAAGCTTTCTTT	CSARDQTAPNTEAFF
TRBJ2-7	many	TRBD1	TRBV29-1	TGCAGCGCCGTTGGAGGGGACAGGCCTTCCTACGAGCAGTACTTC	CSAVGGDRPSYEQYF
TRBJ1-6	.	.	TRBV7-8	TGTGCCAGCAGCTTCGTTCAGCTCTATAATTCACCCCTCCACTTT	CASSFVQLYNSPLHF
TRBJ2-5	many	TRBD2	TRBV10-3	TGTGCCATCCAGGAACCAGCGGGGGGGGGGAACCAAGAGACCCAGTACTTC	CAIQEPAGGGNQETQYF
TRBJ2-5	many	.	TRBV3-1	TGTGCCAGCAGCCCACCCAACCGGGAGACCCAGTACTTC	CASSPPNRETQYF
TRBJ2-7	many	TRBD1	TRBV30	TGTGCCTGGAGTAGGGGACAGACCTACGAGCAGTACTTC	CAWSRGQTYEQYF
TRBJ1-2	many	.	TRBV27	TGTGCCAGCAGTTCCCTGGGGGGAGACTATGGCTACACCTTC	CASSSLGGDYGYTF
TRBJ2-5	many	TRBD2	TRBV7-9	TGTGCCAGCAGCTTGGGACTAGCGGGGGGTATGGAGACCCAGTACTTC	CASSLGLAGGMETQYF
TRBJ2-5	many	.	TRBV30	TGTGCCTGGACACAGGATCTTCAAGAGACCCAGTACTTC	CAWTQDLQETQYF
TRBJ2-5	many	TRBD1	TRBV7-2	TGTGCCAGCAGCAACCGGGACAGACTTCAAGAGACCCAGTACTTC	CASSNRDRLQETQYF
TRBJ1-5	many	TRBD1	TRBV3-1	TGTGCCAGCAGCCGACCCGGGACAGGGGATCAGCCCCAGCATTTT	CASSRPGTGDQPQHF
TRBJ1-2	many	.	TRBV12-3/TRBV12-4	TGTGCCAGCAGTTTCGGCCGAGGGGCAAGAGCTAACTATGGCTACACCTTC	CASSFGRGARANYGYTF
TRBJ1-1	many	.	TRBV6-5	TGTGCCAGCAGTTACTCCAGGGGCGCGGGGTCTGAAGCTTTCTTT	CASSYSRGAGSEAFF
TRBJ1-5	many	.	TRBV28	TGTGCCAGCAGTTTAGAAGGGTGGAGGCAGCCCCAGCATTTT	CASSLEGWRQPQHF
TRBJ1-6	many	.	TRBV9	TGTGCCAGCAGCGCCAACGGGGATTCACCCCTCCACTTT	CASSANGDSPLHF
TRBJ2-2	many	.	TRBV12-3/TRBV12-4	TGTGCCAGCAGTTTAGCAGGGCCAGCGAACACCGGGGAGCTGTTTTTT	CASSLAGPANTGELFF
TRBJ1-5	many	.	TRBV6-2/TRBV6-3	TGTGCCAGCAGTTACGGCAGCCCCAATCAGCCCCAGCATTTT	CASSYGSPNQPQHF
TRBJ1-1	many	.	TRBV20-1	TGCAGTGCTACAGAGGACAGTCGGGGCACTGAAGCTTTCTTT	CSATEDSRGTEAFF
TRBJ2-5	.	TRBD1	TRBV6-1	TGTGCCAGCGGAAGGACAGGAATACAAGAGACCCAGTACTTC	CASGRTGIQETQYF
TRBJ2-7	.	TRBD1	TRBV12-3/TRBV12-4	TGTGCCAGCTACCGGACAGGCGGCCTCGAGCAGTACTTC	CASYRTGGLEQYF
TRBJ1-2	many	.	TRBV12-3/TRBV12-4	TGTGCCAGCAGTTTAACCGGGGTGAACTATGGCTACACCTTC	CASSLTGVNYGYTF
TRBJ2-7	many	.	TRBV5-1	TGCGCCAGCAGTGGGGACGAAACCTACGAGCAGTACTTC	CASSGDETYEQYF
TRBJ2-7	many	.	TRBV9	TGTGCCAGCAGCGTAGGAGATCGGGGCTACGAGCAGTACTTC	CASSVGDRGYEQYF
TRBJ1-2	many	.	TRBV2	TGTGCCAGCAGTGTAAGACAGCGACCTAACTATGGCTACACCTTC	CASSVRQRPNYGYTF
TRBJ2-2	many	TRBD1	TRBV6-2/TRBV6-3	TGTGCCAGCAAACGCGACAGGGGCACCGGGGAGCTGTTTTTT	CASKRDRGTGELFF
TRBJ2-7	many	.	TRBV20-1	TGCAGTGCTATAGGTGCAGAGCAGTACTTC	CSAIGAEQYF
TRBJ2-5	many	.	TRBV2	TGTGCCAGCAGTTCGGATGCCCCAGAGACCCAGTACTTC	CASSSDAPETQYF
TRBJ1-1	many	.	TRBV12-3/TRBV12-4	TGTGCCAGCAGTGTTCCGGGGCTGCTGGGCGCGGCTTTCTTT	CASSVPGLLGAAFF
TRBJ2-5	many	TRBD1	TRBV5-1	TGCGCCAGCAGCCGGGACAGAGCATCACAAGAGACCCAGTACTTC	CASSRDRASQETQYF
TRBJ1-2	many	.	TRBV4-2	TGTGCCAGCAGCCAAGACATCGGAAACTATGGCTACACCTTC	CASSQDIGNYGYTF
TRBJ2-7	.	.	TRBV29-1	TGCATCGTTGAAGCCTGGGGTGACATTTCCTACGAGCAGTACTTC	CIVEAWGDISYEQYF
TRBJ2-5	.	TRBD1	TRBV7-2	TGTGCCAGCAGCCTGGGGACAGGGCGGGGGGAGACCCAGTACTTC	CASSLGTGRGETQYF
TRBJ2-7	.	TRBD2	TRBV2	TGTGCCCAACGGCCTTTAGCGGGAGCAAACTACGAGCAGTACTTC	CAQRPLAGANYEQYF
TRBJ2-7	many	.	TRBV15	TGTGCCACCAGCAGAGATCGGTTAGGCAGGGCCTACGAGCAGTACTTC	CATSRDRLGRAYEQYF
TRBJ2-7	many	.	TRBV3-1	TGTGCCAGCAGCACCGCCGGTCTCCCCTACGAGCAGTACTTC	CASSTAGLPYEQYF
TRBJ1-3	.	.	TRBV12-3/TRBV12-4	TGTGCCAGCAGTTTAGTCGCGATCTCTGGAAACACCATATATTTT	CASSLVAISGNTIYF
TRBJ2-7	.	.	TRBV11-2	TGTGCCAGCAGCTTAGATGGGACTCCCGGCAGCTACGAGCAGTACTTC	CASSLDGTPGSYEQYF
TRBJ1-1	few	.	TRBV27	TGTGCCAGCAGGGCGGGGGGGTACACTGAAGCTTTCTTT	CASRAGGYTEAFF
TRBJ1-3	many	.	TRBV15	TGTGCCACCAGCAGAGAAACTGGAAACACCATATATTTT	CATSRETGNTIYF
TRBJ2-7	many	.	TRBV6-2/TRBV6-3	TGTGCCAGCTCGAGGGGCGGGGACCACGAGCAGTACTTC	CASSRGGDHEQYF
TRBJ2-6	many	.	TRBV6-1	TGTGCCAGCAGTAATAGCGGTGGGGCCAACGTCCTGACTTTC	CASSNSGGANVLTF
TRBJ1-2	.	.	TRBV27	TGTGCCAGCAGGGGAGTACGGGACTATGGCTACACCTTC	CASRGVRDYGYTF
TRBJ1-1	many	.	TRBV29-1	TGCAGCGTTGAAGGCCAAGCTTTCTTT	CSVEGQAFF
TRBJ2-7	many	TRBD1	TRBV29-1	TGCAGCGTGCGATGGTGGGACAGCTACGAGCAGTACTTC	CSVRWWDSYEQYF
TRBJ1-2	many	.	TRBV7-2	TGTGCCAGCAGCTCCTCAGGGTCGGTAAACTATGGCTACACCTTC	CASSSSGSVNYGYTF
TRBJ1-6	many	.	TRBV5-1	TGCGCCAGCAGCCGGGTGCCGTCGGCAGGGAATTCACCCCTCCACTTT	CASSRVPSAGNSPLHF
TRBJ1-1	many	TRBD1	TRBV4-2	TGTGCCAGCAGCCAAGGGGACAGGCAATCTGAAGCTTTCTTT	CASSQGDRQSEAFF
TRBJ2-5	many	TRBD2	TRBV20-1	TGCAGTGTCCCACTAGCGGAAGAGACCCAGTACTTC	CSVPLAEETQYF
TRBJ2-2	many	.	TRBV7-2	TGTGCCAGCAGCTTAGCCAGAGGCATTTACACCGGGGAGCTGTTTTTT	CASSLARGIYTGELFF
TRBJ1-5	many	TRBD1	TRBV20-1	TGCAGTGCTGCCCACAGGGGGCCGAGCAATCAGCCCCAGCATTTT	CSAAHRGPSNQPQHF
TRBJ2-5	many	.	TRBV9	TGTGCCAGCAGCGAGGGGGTGGGAGGGCCTTTCGGAGAGACCCAGTACTTC	CASSEGVGGPFGETQYF
TRBJ1-1	many	TRBD1	TRBV30	TGTGCCTGGAGTGCCCAGACAGGGCGGACTTTCTTT	CAWSAQTGRTFF
TRBJ2-6	many	.	TRBV4-1	TGCGCCAGCAGCCCCGTGCCTGGGGCCAACGTCCTGACTTTC	CASSPVPGANVLTF
TRBJ2-2	many	TRBD2	TRBV5-1	TGCGCCAGCAGCTCTGGACTAGCGGCCGGGGAGCTGTTTTTT	CASSSGLAAGELFF
TRBJ2-5	many	TRBD2	TRBV20-1	TGCAGTGCTTTCGCGGGGGATGGGGTAGAGACCCAGTACTTC	CSAFAGDGVETQYF
TRBJ1-1	many	.	TRBV7-9	TGTGCCAGCAGCGCCGAGGCGCATTCCGGAGCTTTCTTT	CASSAEAHSGAFF